The 22 T cell receptor beta chains given below trace back to one sample, sequenced in a study of early T cells in non-severe SARS-CoV-2 infection. From the 5' RACE reads, TCRdb called clonotypes with MiXCR, one entry per CDR3 protein. Of about 60,000 distinct CDR3 sequences listed, over 5% are singletons. What was sequenced was whole blood. The origin of the receptors is an adult who was a healthcare worker with PCR-confirmed SARS-CoV-2 infection or an uninfected control (not recorded which).

This clonotype was picked up many times. The V and J genes are TRBV27 and TRBJ1-2; TRBD1 is a possible D gene (5 bases). Germline CDR1 is MNHEY and CDR2 is SMNVEV (reference sequence). CDR3 length equals 18 residues. The germline V and J ends were trimmed by 6 bases and 6 bases, with 29 bases remaining between them. CDR3 nucleotide sequence: TGTGCCAGCAGCCGAAATCTCCCTCCAGGGACGGCATACCATGGCTACACCTTC. Encoded protein: CASSRNLPPGTAYHGYTF.

This clonotype was counted many times. The rearrangement links TRBV12-3 or TRBV12-4 to TRBJ1-5, with D possibly being TRBD1 (6 bases). CDR3 size: 14 residues. Trimming shortened V by 4 bases and J by 3 bases, and 10 bases separated the two germline ends. The CDR3 is CASSSQGYNQPQHF. CDR3 in DNA: TGTGCCAGCAGTTCTCAGGGGTACAATCAGCCCCAGCATTTT.

The V and J genes are TRBV4-2 and TRBJ2-7; 11 nucleotides align to TRBD2. Per germline, CDR1 LGHNA and CDR2 YNFKEQ. The CDR3 spans 16 residues. The ends lost 3 bases at V and 3 bases at J; junction bases unmatched: 7. CDR3 residues: CASSQLVAGGVYEQYF. The CDR3 region has the DNA TGTGCCAGCAGCCAGCTCGTAGCGGGGGGGGTCTACGAGCAGTACTTC.

This sequence joins TRBV11-2 and TRBJ2-1; D tentatively fits TRBD1 or TRBD2 (5 bases each). The CDR3 spans 14 residues. Between the trimmed V and J ends, which lost 8 bases and 5 bases, there was a span of 16 bases. Germline lookup yields CDR1 SGHAT and CDR2 FQNNGV. The DNA for the CDR3 is TGTGCCAGCGCTTTTCGAAGGGGAGACAATGAGCAGTTCTTC. Translated: CASAFRRGDNEQFF.

This clonotype was counted between two and nine times. The genes are TRBV29-1 and TRBJ1-2; unclear D gene. Germline V gene data show CDR1 as SQVTM and CDR2 as ANQGSEA. This CDR3 has 14 residues. Deletions cut 1 base from V and 4 bases from J, with 13 bases between. CDR3 in amino acids: CSVEAVTNTYGYTF. The CDR3 DNA reads as TGCAGCGTTGAAGCCGTGACTAATACCTATGGCTACACCTTC.

This clonotype was seen a few times. This sequence joins TRBV7-2 and TRBJ2-7; D is unresolved. V was clipped by 2 bases and J by 3 bases, with 8 bases between them. The length of the CDR3 is 13 residues. CDR1 is SGHTA and CDR2 is FQGNSA in the germline V gene. DNA of the CDR3: TGTGCCAGCAGCTTACAAGGCTTCTACGAGCAGTACTTC. Its protein is CASSLQGFYEQYF.

At least ten counts were recorded for this clonotype. The gene calls are TRBV3-1 and TRBJ2-3; unclear D gene. V was clipped by 6 bases and J by 0 bases, with 13 bases between them. Germline V gene sequence: CDR1 LGHDT, CDR2 YNNKEL (reference sequence). The CDR3 loop spans 15 amino acids. The CDR3 DNA follows: TGTGCCAGCAGGCGACGGCAGTCTAGCACAGATACGCAGTATTTT. This encodes CASRRRQSSTDTQYF.

This clonotype appeared many times. The J gene is TRBJ2-3, the V gene TRBV7-2, with TRBD2 identical over 12 bases. CDR3 size: 18 residues. The germline V gene encodes CDR1 SGHTA and CDR2 FQGNSA. J gave up 4 bases and V 2 bases, and 10 bases lay outside the gene matches. The CDR3 region is CASSLYRLAGGVPDTQYF. In DNA, the CDR3 is TGTGCCAGCAGCTTATATCGTCTAGCGGGAGGGGTCCCAGATACGCAGTATTTT.

J is TRBJ2-6 and V is TRBV5-1, with 8 nucleotides matching TRBD1. The junction had 8 bases not matched to a gene; V was cut back by 4 bases and J by 8 bases. The CDR3 totals 15 residues. The germline gives CDR1 SGHRS, CDR2 YFSETQ. The CDR3 DNA is TGCGCCAGCAGCGAGGGGACAGGAGAGTCCAACGTCCTGACTTTC. This sequence encodes CASSEGTGESNVLTF.

This clonotype appeared many times. The CDR3 coding sequence is TGCAGTGCCGCGGGGCATGGAGGCACCGGGGAGCTGTTTTTT. Translation: CSAAGHGGTGELFF. This chain connects TRBV20-1 to TRBJ2-2, with D possibly being TRBD2 (6 bases). This CDR3 comprises 14 residues. Deletions cut 6 bases from V and 4 bases from J, with 15 bases between. From germline, CDR1 is DFQATT and CDR2 SNEGSKA (reference sequence).

This clonotype was recorded at least ten times. V gene TRBV29-1 combines with J gene TRBJ1-1; D unresolved. The CDR3 totals 14 residues. V lost 6 bases, J lost 0 bases, and 14 bases lay in between. Germline CDR1 and CDR2: SQVTM and ANQGSEA. The CDR3 DNA reads TGCAGCGTGGACCGGATAGGGTTGAACACTGAAGCTTTCTTT. As protein: CSVDRIGLNTEAFF.

The CDR3 DNA reads as TGTGCCAGCAGGTCTAATCGGGAGGGCTCCAACACTGAAGCTTTCTTT. Translated: CASRSNREGSNTEAFF. The J gene is TRBJ1-1, the V gene TRBV5-4; D is unresolved. Germline V gene data show CDR1 as SGHNT and CDR2 as YYREEE (reference sequence). The CDR3 loop spans 16 amino acids. The V end was cut by 5 bases, the J end by 2 bases, with 19 bases between.

This clonotype was counted many times. This chain links TRBV6-6 with TRBJ1-6; 7 nucleotides match TRBD1. V shed 4 bases and J 5 bases; nucleotides not matched to a gene: 8. The CDR3 has 16 amino acids. CDR1 is MNHNY and CDR2 is SVGAGI in the germline V gene (reference sequence). This CDR3 is CASSSRQGQNNSPLHF. CDR3 sequence (DNA): TGTGCCAGCAGTTCTAGACAGGGCCAAAATAATTCACCCCTCCACTTT.

In regard to this clonotype: With a much larger clone just one base away, this may be a read error. The genes are TRBV5-1 and TRBJ2-1; D uncertain. Germline loops: CDR1 SGHRS, CDR2 YFSETQ. This CDR3 has 13 amino acids. The CDR3 bases are TGCGCCAGCAGCCTCGGACCCGACAATGAGCGGTTCTTC. Its translation is CASSLGPDNERFF.

The sample holds many counts of this clonotype. CDR3 in amino acids: CASSRGTGGLYEQYF. The CDR3 nucleotides read TGTGCCAGCAGCCGGGGGACAGGGGGGTTGTACGAGCAGTACTTC. V usage is TRBV7-2 and J usage is TRBJ2-7; 11 bases map to TRBD1. The germline gives CDR1 SGHTA, CDR2 FQGNSA. Losses at the gene ends were 5 bases for V and 4 bases for J; bases not matched to a gene: 7. The CDR3 length is 15 residues.

This clonotype was detected only a few times. The CDR3 reads CASTRGVGNQPQHF. In DNA, the CDR3 is TGTGCCAGCACTCGGGGGGTGGGTAATCAGCCCCAGCATTTT. The rearrangement links TRBV6-6 to TRBJ1-5, with a weak D call TRBD1 (5 bases). The CDR3 is made up of 14 amino acids. V dropped 7 bases and J dropped 4 bases, with 14 bases sitting between them. The germline gives CDR1 MNHNY, CDR2 SVGAGI (reference sequence).

This clonotype was detected only a few times. The V call is TRBV7-9, the J call TRBJ2-7; D gene ambiguous. This CDR3 is built from 14 residues. V was pared by 4 bases and J by 9 bases, with 19 bases between. Germline CDR1 reads SEHNR; CDR2 reads FQNEAQ (reference sequence). The CDR3 region has the DNA TGTGCCAGCAGCTCGCCCCGGACGGCCTATATGCAGTACTTC. It is translated as CASSSPRTAYMQYF.

V usage is TRBV18 and J usage is TRBJ1-3; D gene unclear. V was cut by 1 base and J by 8 bases, with 12 bases left in between. The CDR3 consists of 14 residues. Germline assignment: CDR1 KGHSH and CDR2 LQKENI. CDR3 sequence (DNA): TGTGCCAGCTCACCACTACGTAACGGGTACACCATATATTTT. It codes for CASSPLRNGYTIYF.

There are a few counts of this clonotype. The DNA for the CDR3 is TGCGCCAGCAGCTTGGATGGACACGGGTATGGCTACACCTTC. Translating it yields CASSLDGHGYGYTF. The gene calls are TRBV5-1 and TRBJ1-2, with D perhaps matching TRBD1 (5 bases). The V end was cut by 0 bases, the J end by 5 bases, with 11 bases between. The CDR3 contains 14 residues. CDR1 and CDR2 (germline): SGHRS, YFSETQ.

This clonotype was observed a few times. J is TRBJ2-1 and V is TRBV20-1; 8 nucleotides match TRBD1. Trimming took 3 bases from V and 9 from J; bases not matched to a gene: 10. Germline CDR1 and CDR2: DFQATT and SNEGSKA (reference sequence). The CDR3 is 14 residues long. The CDR3 reads CSASSDRDRSEQFF. In DNA, the CDR3 is TGCAGTGCTAGCTCGGACAGGGATCGGAGTGAGCAGTTCTTC.

This clonotype appeared many times. The V call is TRBV7-9, the J call TRBJ1-1, with D maybe TRBD1 (6 bases). This CDR3 comprises 15 residues. Germline CDR1 is SEHNR and CDR2 is FQNEAQ (reference sequence). With 0 bases removed from V and 5 bases from J, the gap between germline ends came to 13 bases. Written as DNA, the CDR3 is TGTGCCAGCAGCTTAGCTACGGGGGCAATGACTGAAGCTTTCTTT. It translates to CASSLATGAMTEAFF. Looking up the rest from reference TRBV7-9 and TRBJ1-1 gives the full variable domain: DTGVSQNPRHKITKRGQNVTFRCDPISEHNRLYWYRQTLGQGPEFLTYFQNEAQLEKSRLLSDRFSAERPKGSFSTLEIQRTEQGDSAMYLCASSLATGAMTEAFFGQGTRLTVV.

This clonotype was seen many times. The V gene is TRBV6-1, the J gene TRBJ2-5, with TRBD1 matching 8 bases. The ends lost 2 bases at V and 7 bases at J; junction bases unmatched: 9. The CDR3 is 15 residues long. Germline V CDR1 and CDR2: MNHNS, SASEGT. CDR3 in amino acids: CASSESTRGRGTQYF. DNA of the CDR3: TGTGCCAGCAGTGAATCGACCAGGGGGCGCGGGACCCAGTACTTC.